Shown below are 30 T cell receptor beta chains from a single sample sequenced in a study of T cells after yellow fever vaccination. TCRdb analysed the 5' RACE reads with MiXCR anew, one entry per CDR3 protein. In the table there are about 300,000 distinct CDR3 sequences, approximately 10% of which are singletons. Sequencing used CD4+ T cells sorted from PBMCs, obtained 5 days after the yellow fever booster vaccination. These receptors were collected from a man aged 18-30 years who received the YFV17D yellow fever vaccine.

This clonotype was counted only a few times. This chain links TRBV2 with TRBJ1-2; 9 bases match TRBD1. The germline gives CDR1 SNHLY, CDR2 FYNNEI. The CDR3 is 12 residues long. J gave up 6 bases and V 7 bases, and 3 bases lay outside the gene matches. This CDR3 is CASKRTGDGYTF. The CDR3 DNA follows: TGTGCCAGCAAGCGGACAGGGGATGGCTACACCTTC.

This chain uses TRBV13 with TRBJ2-1, with D possibly TRBD1 on 5 matching bases. The CDR3 runs 12 residues. V lost 6 bases and J 10 bases, leaving 13 bases between the germline ends. Germline V gives CDR1 PRHDT, CDR2 FYEKMQ (reference sequence). The CDR3 DNA reads TGTGCCAGCAGTCCCGGGTGGGGCGAGCAGTTCTTC. This gives the protein CASSPGWGEQFF.

This clonotype was picked up one time. This rearrangement joins TRBV12-3 or TRBV12-4 to TRBJ2-7; D may be TRBD2 (5 bases). The germline V and J ends were trimmed by 5 bases and 7 bases, with 15 bases remaining between them. The CDR3 contains 13 residues. The CDR3 DNA is TGTGCCAGCAGTCCCGTTGTTGGAGGAGAGCAGTACTTC. Encoded protein: CASSPVVGGEQYF.

The chain uses TRBV24-1 and TRBJ2-3; tentatively, D is TRBD1 or TRBD2 (5 bases each). The CDR3 totals 15 residues. V was clipped by 4 bases and J by 4 bases, with 14 bases between them. Germline CDR1 reads KGHDR; CDR2 reads SFDVKD. CDR3 region: CATSDPGTFADTQYF. For the CDR3, the DNA is TGTGCCACCAGTGACCCCGGGACCTTCGCAGATACGCAGTATTTT.

The sample holds many counts of this clonotype. The V gene is TRBV6-6, the J gene TRBJ2-3; TRBD1 matches at 9 bases. V lost 8 bases to trimming and J lost 11 bases; unmatched junction nucleotides: 14. The CDR3 spans 14 residues. The V gene's germline CDR1 is MNHNY and CDR2 SVGAGI (reference sequence). CDR3 protein: CASGLTGTGSGQYF. The DNA for the CDR3 is TGTGCCAGCGGACTCACCGGGACAGGGAGTGGGCAGTATTTT.

This clonotype was counted between two and nine times. V usage is TRBV2 and J usage is TRBJ2-3; the D gene is possibly TRBD1 (6 bases). Germline loops: CDR1 SNHLY, CDR2 FYNNEI. Trimming removed 4 bases from V and 9 bases from J, with 11 bases in between. CDR3 length: 12 residues. The CDR3 DNA follows: TGTGCCAGCAGTGCCACAGACAGGACGCAGTATTTT. It translates to CASSATDRTQYF.

The chain uses TRBV6-5 and TRBJ1-2; D not certain. Trimming left V 4 bases short and J 4 bases short, with 16 bases between. The V gene's germline CDR1 is MNHEY and CDR2 SVGAGI. This CDR3 spans 15 amino acids. CDR3 bases: TGTGCCAGCAGTTTCCTTCGGGGAGGAGGCTATGGCTACACCTTC. This codes for CASSFLRGGGYGYTF.

The rearrangement joins TRBV20-1 to TRBJ2-5, with 7 bases fitting TRBD1. Germline CDR1 DFQATT, CDR2 SNEGSKA (reference sequence). CDR3 size: 12 residues. Trimming cost V 5 bases and J 5 bases; bases outside gene matches: 5. The CDR3 region is CSALTGWETQYF. DNA of the CDR3: TGCAGTGCTTTGACAGGGTGGGAGACCCAGTACTTC.

The chain employs TRBV5-6 and TRBJ2-3, with 7 bases matching TRBD2. The V gene's germline CDR1 is SGHDT and CDR2 YYEEEE. This CDR3 spans 12 amino acids. Unmatched junction bases numbered 6, after V lost 5 bases and J lost 9 bases. CDR3 nucleotides: TGTGCCAGCAGTGGGAGGGAATCGACGCAGTATTTT. Residues: CASSGRESTQYF.

The rearrangement joins TRBV7-2 to TRBJ2-5; TRBD1 matches at 11 bases. V was pared by 7 bases and J by 4 bases, with 5 bases of the junction left unmatched. This CDR3 spans 14 amino acids. Germline CDR1 reads SGHTA; CDR2 reads FQGNSA. The CDR3 coding sequence is TGTGCCAGCACCAGGACAGGGGGCGCAGAGACCCAGTACTTC. It is translated as CASTRTGGAETQYF. Looking up the rest from reference TRBV7-2 and TRBJ2-5 gives the full variable domain: GAGVSQSPSNKVTEKGKDVELRCDPISGHTALYWYRQSLGQGLEFLIYFQGNSAPDKSGLPSDRFSAERTGGSVSTLTIQRTQQEDSAVYLCASTRTGGAETQYFGPGTRLLVL.

This chain joins TRBV9 and TRBJ2-7; weak D call: TRBD2 (6 bases). The CDR3 consists of 15 residues. Trimming left V 1 base short and J 2 bases short, with 13 bases between. Germline V gene sequence: CDR1 SGDLS, CDR2 YYNGEE. The CDR3 DNA reads as TGTGCCAGCAGCGTACGACCCGGAGGGCCCTACGAGCAGTACTTC. This sequence encodes CASSVRPGGPYEQYF.

This clonotype has only a few counts. This chain uses TRBV4-1 with TRBJ1-6, with 8 positions matching TRBD1. Per the germline V gene, CDR1 is MGHRA and CDR2 is YSYEKL. The V gene end was trimmed by 8 bases and the J gene end by 7 bases; junction bases not matched to a gene: 7. This CDR3 region has 14 residues. CDR3 nucleotide sequence: TGCGCCAGCCGGAGGGGACAGGACAATTCACCCCTCCACTTT. This translates into CASRRGQDNSPLHF.

This clonotype appeared many times. The chain combines TRBV5-1 with TRBJ2-2, with a possible D match to TRBD1 (5 bases). The CDR3 extends over 14 amino acids. The V end was cut by 7 bases, the J end by 2 bases, with 12 bases between. CDR1 SGHRS and CDR2 YFSETQ come from the germline V gene. The CDR3 loop reads CASQPGPNTGELFF. The CDR3 bases are TGCGCCAGCCAGCCAGGGCCAAACACCGGGGAGCTGTTTTTT.

The chain couples TRBV12-3 or TRBV12-4 to TRBJ2-2, with D possibly being TRBD1 (6 bases). V was clipped by 6 bases and J by 8 bases, with 16 bases between them. This CDR3 comprises 14 residues. CDR3 sequence (DNA): TGTGCCAGCAGGGGAACCAGGGGTCCTGGGGAGCTGTTTTTT. Translating it yields CASRGTRGPGELFF.

In this sample, this clonotype turned up many times. The chain links TRBV5-1 to TRBJ2-2, with unresolved D. The CDR3 consists of 16 residues. Looked up from germline, CDR1 is SGHRS and CDR2 is YFSETQ. V lost 1 base to trimming and J lost 3 bases, with 13 bases between them. The chain's CDR3 is CASSLIGGGDTGELFF. In nucleotides, the CDR3 is TGCGCCAGCAGCTTGATCGGTGGTGGCGACACCGGGGAGCTGTTTTTT.

This clonotype was counted at least ten times. The rearrangement joins TRBV7-2 to TRBJ1-2; D is uncertain. This CDR3 has 14 residues. Between the trimmed V and J ends, which lost 2 bases and 7 bases, there was a span of 14 bases. CDR1 is SGHTA and CDR2 is FQGNSA in the germline V gene. CDR3 in amino acids: CASSLTKIAGGYTF. The CDR3 region has the DNA TGTGCCAGCAGCTTAACAAAGATTGCTGGTGGCTACACCTTC.

This clonotype has a handful of counts. This chain links TRBV27 with TRBJ2-1; 8 bases are a match to TRBD2. Trimming at V came to 3 bases and at J to 9 bases, leaving 10 bases not matched to a gene. Germline-derived CDR1 and CDR2 are MNHEY and SMNVEV (reference sequence). There are 15 residues in the CDR3. CDR3 region: CASSLGGLGIGEQFF. DNA for the CDR3: TGTGCCAGCAGTTTGGGGGGACTAGGAATTGGTGAGCAGTTCTTC.

This chain uses TRBV4-3 with TRBJ2-1; possibly TRBD1 for D (5 bases). V lost 0 bases, J lost 3 bases, and 12 bases lay in between. Germline lookup yields CDR1 LGHNA and CDR2 YSLEER. The CDR3 is 16 amino acids. The CDR3, as DNA: TGCGCCAGCAGCCAAGATCCGGTCCAGGGCTACAATGAGCAGTTCTTC. Translating gives CASSQDPVQGYNEQFF.

The table lists this clonotype with a few counts. V is TRBV19 and J is TRBJ2-2, with 12 bases matching TRBD1. With V trimmed by 4 bases and J by 0 bases, 12 bases remained unmatched. The CDR3 consists of 20 residues. Germline lookup yields CDR1 LNHDA and CDR2 SQIVND (reference sequence). DNA of the CDR3: TGTGCCAGTAGTACCGGGACAGGGGGCAGCCCCCTAGCGAACACCGGGGAGCTGTTTTTT. This encodes CASSTGTGGSPLANTGELFF.

The chain recombines TRBV5-4 with TRBJ2-7; the D gene could be TRBD1 or TRBD2 (5 bases each). CDR3 size: 14 residues. Trimming took off 5 bases at V and 2 bases at J, with 14 bases between the two ends. In germline, CDR1 is SGHNT, CDR2 YYREEE (reference sequence). CDR3: CASRPGTDPYEQYF. The CDR3, as DNA: TGTGCCAGCAGGCCCGGGACGGACCCCTACGAGCAGTACTTC. The whole variable domain, remainder taken from reference TRBV5-4 and TRBJ2-7, is ETGVTQSPTHLIKTRGQQVTLRCSSQSGHNTVSWYQQALGQGPQFIFQYYREEENGRGNFPPRFSGLQFPNYSSELNVNALELDDSALYLCASRPGTDPYEQYFGPGTRLTVT.

This chain joins TRBV4-1 and TRBJ2-5; TRBD1 or TRBD2 may be the D gene (5 bases each). V gave up 1 base and J gave up 5 bases, with 14 bases separating them. Germline V CDR1 and CDR2: MGHRA, YSYEKL. The CDR3 has 15 residues. CDR3 protein: CASSQVGPLPETQYF. CDR3 nucleotide sequence: TGCGCCAGCAGCCAAGTGGGACCATTGCCTGAGACCCAGTACTTC.

This clonotype showed up just a few times. The chain is built from TRBV7-2 and TRBJ2-2, with 9 bases lining up with TRBD2. The germline V gene has CDR1 SGHTA and CDR2 FQGNSA. This CDR3 is 16 amino acids long. The V segment lost 5 bases and the J segment 5 bases; nucleotides outside the gene matches: 9. Here the CDR3 reads CASSRTAGGGTGELFF. In DNA, the CDR3 is TGTGCCAGCAGCCGAACAGCGGGGGGAGGGACCGGGGAGCTGTTTTTT. The full variable domain, rest sourced from reference TRBV7-2 and TRBJ2-2, is GAGVSQSPSNKVTEKGKDVELRCDPISGHTALYWYRQSLGQGLEFLIYFQGNSAPDKSGLPSDRFSAERTGGSVSTLTIQRTQQEDSAVYLCASSRTAGGGTGELFFGEGSRLTVL.

The V call is TRBV4-1, the J call TRBJ2-2; perhaps D is TRBD1 or TRBD2 (7 bases each). The CDR3 totals 17 residues. The V gene's germline CDR1 is MGHRA and CDR2 YSYEKL. Trimming took off 0 bases at V and 2 bases at J, with 13 bases between the two ends. CDR3 loop: CASSQDWEGANTGELFF. The CDR3 coding sequence is TGCGCCAGCAGCCAAGATTGGGAGGGGGCAAACACCGGGGAGCTGTTTTTT.

The chain carries TRBV12-3 or TRBV12-4 and TRBJ2-1, with 12 nucleotides matching TRBD2. Losses at the gene ends were 2 bases for V and 9 bases for J; bases not matched to a gene: 5. The CDR3 runs 15 residues. CDR3 in DNA: TGTGCCAGCAGTTTAAGGCTAGCGGGGGGGTTTGAGCAGTTCTTC. It specifies CASSLRLAGGFEQFF.

This clonotype has more than one count but fewer than ten. The chain has TRBV6-5 and TRBJ1-1; the D gene is possibly TRBD1 (5 bases). The germline V and J ends were trimmed by 5 bases and 1 base, with 20 bases remaining between them. Germline values: CDR1 MNHEY, CDR2 SVGAGI. The CDR3 runs 17 residues. Here the CDR3 DNA reads TGTGCCAGCAGTAAAAGTCGCTCGGGACTCAGGAACACTGAAGCTTTCTTT. It specifies CASSKSRSGLRNTEAFF.

This clonotype was observed a few times. The chain links TRBV5-1 to TRBJ2-7, with D possibly being TRBD1 or TRBD2 (6 bases each). Germline V gene data show CDR1 as SGHRS and CDR2 as YFSETQ. V was shortened by 5 bases and J by 0 bases, with 12 bases between the two germline ends. This CDR3 region has 14 residues. The CDR3 coding sequence is TGCGCCAGCAGGGACGAGGGGGGCTCCTACGAGCAGTACGTC. Translation gives CASRDEGGSYEQYV.

This clonotype was seen only a few times. The V call is TRBV21-1, the J call TRBJ1-5. TRBV21-1 is noted as a pseudogene. The CDR3 is made up of 14 amino acids. Here the CDR3 reads CASSRDWDNQPQHF. Written as DNA, the CDR3 is TGTGCCAGCAGCAGAGACTGGGACAATCAGCCCCAGCATTTT.

The chain recombines TRBV7-2 with TRBJ1-5, with no clear D. V was shortened by 5 bases and J by 7 bases, with 12 bases between the two germline ends. CDR3 length: 13 residues. Germline-derived CDR1 and CDR2 are SGHTA and FQGNSA. The CDR3 region is CASSTTSLQPQHF. The CDR3 nucleotides are TGTGCCAGCAGCACCACAAGTCTACAGCCCCAGCATTTT.

This clonotype was observed a handful of times. The chain couples TRBV7-9 to TRBJ1-1; 9 positions match TRBD1. Germline CDR1 is SEHNR and CDR2 is FQNEAQ (reference sequence). Trimming cost V 4 bases and J 6 bases; bases outside gene matches: 6. The CDR3 runs to 14 residues. The CDR3 is CASSYRGPDPEAFF. The CDR3, as DNA: TGTGCCAGCAGCTACAGGGGGCCCGACCCTGAAGCTTTCTTT.

This clonotype was observed a handful of times. The chain couples TRBV12-3 or TRBV12-4 to TRBJ1-2; D is undetermined. V gave up 2 bases and J gave up 8 bases, with 9 bases separating them. CDR3 length: 12 residues. The CDR3 region is CASSLTVSGYTF. The DNA for the CDR3 is TGTGCCAGCAGTTTAACTGTTTCCGGCTACACCTTC.